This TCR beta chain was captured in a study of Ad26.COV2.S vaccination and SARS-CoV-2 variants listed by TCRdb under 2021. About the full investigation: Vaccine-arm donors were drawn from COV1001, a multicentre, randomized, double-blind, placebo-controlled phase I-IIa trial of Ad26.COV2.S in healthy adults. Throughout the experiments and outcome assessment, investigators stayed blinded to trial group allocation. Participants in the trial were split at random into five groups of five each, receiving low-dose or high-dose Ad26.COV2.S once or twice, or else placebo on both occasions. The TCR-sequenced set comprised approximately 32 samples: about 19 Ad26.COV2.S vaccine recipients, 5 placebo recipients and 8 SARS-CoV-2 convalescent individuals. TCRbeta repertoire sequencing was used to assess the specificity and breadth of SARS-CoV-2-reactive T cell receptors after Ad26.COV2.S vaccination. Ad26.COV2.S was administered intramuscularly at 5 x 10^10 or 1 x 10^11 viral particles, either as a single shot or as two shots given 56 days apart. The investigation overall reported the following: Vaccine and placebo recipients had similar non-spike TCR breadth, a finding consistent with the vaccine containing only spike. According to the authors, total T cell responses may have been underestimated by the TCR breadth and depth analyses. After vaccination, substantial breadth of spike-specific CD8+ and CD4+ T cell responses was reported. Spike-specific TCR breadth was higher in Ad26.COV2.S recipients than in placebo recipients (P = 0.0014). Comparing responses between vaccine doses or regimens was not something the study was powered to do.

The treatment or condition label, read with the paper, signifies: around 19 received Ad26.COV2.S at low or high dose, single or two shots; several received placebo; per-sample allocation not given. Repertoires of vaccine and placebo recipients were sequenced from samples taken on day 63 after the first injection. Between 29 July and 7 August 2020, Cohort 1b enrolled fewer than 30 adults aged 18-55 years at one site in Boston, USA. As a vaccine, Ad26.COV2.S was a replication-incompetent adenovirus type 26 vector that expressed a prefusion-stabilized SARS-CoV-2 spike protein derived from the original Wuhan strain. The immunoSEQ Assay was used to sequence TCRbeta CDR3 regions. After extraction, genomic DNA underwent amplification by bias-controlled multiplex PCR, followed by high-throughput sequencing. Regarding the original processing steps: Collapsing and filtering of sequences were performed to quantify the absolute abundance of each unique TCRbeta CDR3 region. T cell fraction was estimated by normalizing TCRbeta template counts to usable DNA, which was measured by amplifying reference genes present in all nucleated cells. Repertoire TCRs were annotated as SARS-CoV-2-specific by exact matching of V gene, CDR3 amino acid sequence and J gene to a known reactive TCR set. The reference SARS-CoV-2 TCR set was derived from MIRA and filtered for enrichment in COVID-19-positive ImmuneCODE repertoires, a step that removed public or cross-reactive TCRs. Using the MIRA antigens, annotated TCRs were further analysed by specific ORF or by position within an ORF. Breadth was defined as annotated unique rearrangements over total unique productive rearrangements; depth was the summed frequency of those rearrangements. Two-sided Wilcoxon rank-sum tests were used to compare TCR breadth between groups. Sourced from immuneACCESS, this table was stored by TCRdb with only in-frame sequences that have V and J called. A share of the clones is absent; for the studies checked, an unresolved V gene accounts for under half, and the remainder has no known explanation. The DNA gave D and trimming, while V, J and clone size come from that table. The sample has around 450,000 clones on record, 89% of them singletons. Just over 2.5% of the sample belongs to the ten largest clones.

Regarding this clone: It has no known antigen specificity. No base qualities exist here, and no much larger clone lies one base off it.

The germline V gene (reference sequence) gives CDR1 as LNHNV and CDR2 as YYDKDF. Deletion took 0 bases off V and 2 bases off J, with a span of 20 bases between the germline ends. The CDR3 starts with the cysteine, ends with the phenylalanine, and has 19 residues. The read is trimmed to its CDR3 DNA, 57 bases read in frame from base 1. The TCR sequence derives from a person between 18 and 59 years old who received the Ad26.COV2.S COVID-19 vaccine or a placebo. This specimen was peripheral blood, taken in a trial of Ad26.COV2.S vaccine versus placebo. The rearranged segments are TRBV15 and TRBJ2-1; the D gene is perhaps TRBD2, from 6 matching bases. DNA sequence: TGTGCCACCAGCAGAGAGGGGGGACTTGGGTTTCCCGCCTACAATGAGCAGTTCTTC. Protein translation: CATSREGGLGFPAYNEQFF.